Listed below are T cell receptor beta chains from one sample, sequenced in a study of CD8+CD57+ T cells in acquired aplastic anemia. One entry per CDR3 protein results from TCRdb running MiXCR on the reads. This sample has fewer than 300,000 distinct CDR3 sequences, with 82% found just once. Sequencing used sorted CD4+, CD8+, or CD8+CD57+ T cells (not recorded which) from PBMCs. The receptors here all came from a human donor with aplastic anemia. Each CDR3 is given with its conserved first and last residue. Fields, in order: J gene, D gene, clone size, V gene, CDR3 length, CDR3 DNA, CDR3 protein. D genes are given only for firm matches. The size field is filled for only some rows; it gives once, few, many or a size class.

TRBJ1-3,NA,NA,TRBV19,17,TGTGCCAGTAGCGTAGGGTCGGGGGCCGCCGCTGGAAACATCATATATTTT,CASSVGSGAAAGNIIYF
TRBJ2-5,TRBD1,NA,TRBV5-1,15,TGCGCCAGCAGCTGGGGACAGGGGGCGTTTGAGACCCAGTACTTC,CASSWGQGAFETQYF
TRBJ1-6,NA,few,TRBV11-3,13,TGTGCCAGCAGCGACTTCAGAAATTCACCCCTCCACTTT,CASSDFRNSPLHF
TRBJ1-4,NA,NA,TRBV7-8,17,TGTGCCAGCAGCTTGCGAGGGAGTGGCGATGATGGTGAAAAACTGTTTTTT,CASSLRGSGDDGEKLFF
TRBJ2-3,NA,few,TRBV2,12,TGTGCCAGCAGTGTAGGGGGAGATACGGAGTATTTT,CASSVGGDTEYF
TRBJ2-5,NA,NA,TRBV7-6,15,TGTGCCAGCAGCCTAGTCTACGGGACAAAAGAGACCCAGTACTTC,CASSLVYGTKETQYF
TRBJ2-3,NA,NA,TRBV9,14,TGTGCCAGCAGCGTAGCGCATGTCCACAATGAGCAGTATTTT,CASSVAHVHNEQYF
TRBJ2-1,TRBD1,NA,TRBV2,13,TGTGCCATCGGACAGGGGGCCTACAATACGCAGTTCTTC,CAIGQGAYNTQFF
TRBJ2-1,TRBD2,NA,TRBV5-1,14,TGCGCCAGCAAACAGACTAGCGGTAGCGATGAGCAGTTCTTC,CASKQTSGSDEQFF
TRBJ1-6,NA,NA,TRBV9,16,TGTGCCAGCAGCTTGGGGTCAGACACGCAGTATTTTCCCCTCCACTTT,CASSLGSDTQYFPLHF
TRBJ1-3,NA,NA,TRBV6-6,12,TGTGCCAGCGTCGATGTTGGAAACACCATATATTTT,CASVDVGNTIYF
TRBJ2-1,NA,NA,TRBV7-9,14,TGTGCCAGCAGCTTAGTGCCCGGGGGCATTGTGCTTGGCTTC,CASSLVPGGIVLGF
TRBJ2-5,NA,NA,TRBV7-2,12,TGTGCCGGCAGCTTGGCTAGGGGGGCCCAGTACTTC,CAGSLARGAQYF
TRBJ2-5,NA,NA,TRBV18,13,TGTGCCAGCTCACCGGGGGTCCAAGAGACCCAGTACTTC,CASSPGVQETQYF
TRBJ1-5,NA,NA,TRBV9,14,TGTGCCAGCAGTGATGCTTATAGCAATCAGCACCTGCGTTTT,CASSDAYSNQHLRF
TRBJ2-5,TRBD1,NA,TRBV7-6,14,TGTGCCAGCAGCTACCGGGACAGCCAAGAGACCCAGTACTTC,CASSYRDSQETQYF
TRBJ2-4,NA,NA,TRBV2,12,TGTGCCAGCGGAGGCGGTGGCACCGTTCCGTACTTC,CASGGGGTVPYF
TRBJ2-1,TRBD2,NA,TRBV7-6,17,TGTGCCAGCAGCTCGACTAGCGGGGCCGAACTATACGATGAGCAGTTCTTC,CASSSTSGAELYDEQFF
TRBJ2-3,TRBD2,few,TRBV29-1,14,TGCAGCGTTGAGCCTAGCGGGAGGCCAGATACGCAGTATTTT,CSVEPSGRPDTQYF
TRBJ1-1,NA,NA,TRBV20-1,16,TGCAGTGCTAGTTCCGGACAGAGGTCGCAAGGCACTGAAGCTTTCTTT,CSASSGQRSQGTEAFF
TRBJ2-1,TRBD2,NA,TRBV10-3,16,TGTGCCATCAGCGAATCTAGCGGGGAATATTTCAATGAGAAGCTGTTC,CAISESSGEYFNEKLF
TRBJ1-2,NA,many,TRBV12-3/TRBV12-4,15,TGTGCCAGCAGTCCACAGGGCAACACTAACTATGGCTACACCTTC,CASSPQGNTNYGYTF
TRBJ1-1,TRBD1,NA,TRBV2,13,TGTGCCAGCAACCGGGACAGAAACACTGAAGCTTTCTTT,CASNRDRNTEAFF
TRBJ1-2,TRBD1,NA,TRBV20-1,14,TGCAGTGCTAGAGGGACAGGCTCTAACTATGGCTACACCTTC,CSARGTGSNYGYTF
TRBJ1-2,NA,NA,TRBV9,14,TGTGCCAGCAGCTTAATGGCGTGTTATCTCCGCTACACCTTC,CASSLMACYLRYTF
TRBJ2-2,TRBD2,NA,TRBV20-1,17,TGCAGTGCTAGAGACAGAGACAAGGGAGGGGACACCGGGGAGCTGTTTTTT,CSARDRDKGGDTGELFF
TRBJ2-1,NA,NA,TRBV2,15,TGTGCCAGCAAGAAGACCCATTTCCGGATCAATGAGCAGTTCTTC,CASKKTHFRINEQFF
TRBJ2-3,NA,NA,TRBV9,14,TGTGCCAGCAGCGTAGACAGAGCCCCCTATAATTCATATTTT,CASSVDRAPYNSYF
TRBJ2-7,NA,NA,TRBV2,15,TGTGCCAGCGGGGACGTGGGCACAGATACACAGGAGCTGGACTTC,CASGDVGTDTQELDF
TRBJ1-2,NA,once,TRBV10-3,13,TGTGCCATCAGTGAGGAGGACCTCGGGGGCTACACCTTC,CAISEEDLGGYTF